The 10 T cell receptor beta chains listed next were all sequenced from one sample in a study of cytomegalovirus exposure and HLA in healthy donors. Primers included in the PCR were 60 Vbeta and 13 Jbeta primers. Profiled with immunoSEQ multiplex PCR; TCRdb holds only in-frame clones, not every one. The sample consists of 200,000 or so clones, about 77% of them appearing once. The material sequenced was PBMCs. The receptors were sampled from a woman in her thirties in good health and CMV-seropositive.

About this clone: Germline is not matched at one junction end, which may reflect a read error. V gene TRBV7-2 combines with J gene TRBJ2-1; D gene unclear. The CDR3 sequence is 14 residues long. Germline CDR1 and CDR2: SGHTA and FQGNSA. CDR3: CASRFELSYHEQFF. Here the CDR3 DNA reads TGTGCCAGCAGGTTTGAGCTGAGCTACCATGAGCAGTTCTTC.

The chain uses TRBV6-6 and TRBJ2-5, with 10 bases matching TRBD2. This CDR3 has 15 amino acids. Losses at the gene ends were 5 bases for V and 4 bases for J; bases not matched to a gene: 7. Germline V gives CDR1 MNHNY, CDR2 SVGAGI (reference sequence). The CDR3 here is CASSPRASGGETQYF. CDR3 sequence (DNA): TGTGCCAGCAGTCCGAGGGCTAGCGGGGGAGAGACCCAGTACTTC.

CDR3 sequence: CATSRHSGTAVIAGELFF. DNA for the CDR3: TGTGCCACCAGCAGGCATTCCGGGACAGCAGTTATCGCCGGGGAGCTGTTTTTT. This chain links TRBV15 with TRBJ2-2, with 7 bases aligning to TRBD1. V gave up 3 bases and J gave up 6 bases; unmatched junction bases: 16. Germline V gives CDR1 LNHNV, CDR2 YYDKDF (reference sequence). This CDR3 has 18 amino acids.

The chain joins TRBV25-1 to TRBJ2-3, with D possibly being TRBD2 (5 bases). The CDR3 length is 14 residues. V dropped 3 bases and J dropped 1 base, with 8 bases sitting between them. Looked up from germline, CDR1 is MGHDK and CDR2 is SYGVNS. This CDR3 reads CASSDARGTDTQYF. CDR3 coding DNA: TGTGCCAGCAGTGACGCGCGGGGCACAGATACGCAGTATTTT.

The gene calls are TRBV10-3 and TRBJ2-7; 8 nucleotides align to TRBD2. Germline trimming cut 0 bases from V and 3 bases from J; bases unmatched to any gene: 4. The germline V gene encodes CDR1 ENHRY and CDR2 SYGVKD. This CDR3 has 15 residues. Here the CDR3 DNA reads TGTGCCATCAGTGAGTCGTCGCTAGCGGGCTACGAGCAGTACTTC. Residues: CAISESSLAGYEQYF.

The rearrangement uses TRBV4-3 and TRBJ2-1; a possible D gene is TRBD2 (7 bases). The CDR3 consists of 15 residues. Looked up from germline, CDR1 is LGHNA and CDR2 is YSLEER. Deletions cut 2 bases from V and 7 bases from J, with 15 bases between. CDR3 coding DNA: TGCGCCAGCAGCCAAAGGGAGGGGGGGCCGAATGAGCAGTTCTTC. It encodes CASSQREGGPNEQFF.

V gene TRBV28 combines with J gene TRBJ2-7, with 9 nucleotides matching TRBD2. Germline CDR1 is MDHEN and CDR2 is SYDVKM. The J segment lost 2 bases and the V segment lost 7 bases, leaving 18 bases of the junction unmatched. CDR3 size: 18 residues. The CDR3 protein is CASIPVRLAGPRTYEQYF. CDR3 coding DNA: TGTGCCAGCATTCCTGTTCGGCTAGCGGGGCCTAGGACCTACGAGCAGTACTTC.

This chain joins TRBV5-4 and TRBJ2-5; 7 bases match TRBD2. Germline loops: CDR1 SGHNT, CDR2 YYREEE (reference sequence). V was clipped by 4 bases and J by 4 bases; unmatched bases: 7. There are 14 residues in the CDR3. CDR3 coding DNA: TGTGCCAGCAGCCCTTCGGGGGGAGCAGAGACCCAGTACTTC. This sequence encodes CASSPSGGAETQYF.

This clone was seen only a few times. This chain connects TRBV21-1 to TRBJ2-5; whether TRBD1, the table's D call, matches the DNA was not checked. TRBV21-1 is deemed a pseudogene. The CDR3 is 17 amino acids. CDR3 amino acids: CASSSTGQGSLEETQYF. The CDR3 nucleotides are TGTGCCAGCAGCAGTACGGGACAGGGGTCCCTCGAAGAGACCCAGTACTTC.

V usage is TRBV9 and J usage is TRBJ2-5; D possibly corresponds to TRBD2 (6 bases). The germline V gene encodes CDR1 SGDLS and CDR2 YYNGEE. Trimming left V 4 bases short and J 2 bases short, with 15 bases between. The CDR3 has 15 amino acids. The CDR3 sequence: CASSILGTPQETQYF. The CDR3 DNA sequence: TGTGCCAGCAGCATCCTCGGGACTCCACAAGAGACCCAGTACTTC.